This T cell receptor beta chain was recovered during a study of shared T cell receptors in the human thymus (dated by TCRdb to the early 2020s). Some background on the complete study: The study examined how self-reactive, shared T-cell receptor alpha chains are generated in the human thymus.

CDR1 and CDR2 (SGHNT, YYREEE) derive from the germline V gene (reference sequence). The CDR3 holds 13 amino acids from the cysteine to the phenylalanine. Left in the record is the CDR3 DNA by itself, 39 bases read in frame from the first base. At the junction V is shortened by 5 bases and J by 0 bases, with 7 bases in between. Details on this clone: Its antigen is unknown. No base quality values were provided; no much bigger clone lies one nucleotide off.

The library was made by the immunoSEQ multiplex PCR assay. TCRdb retrieved this table from immuneACCESS and kept in-frame rearrangements only. Not all clones are present; in checked studies, unresolved V genes account for under half, and no reason is known for the remainder. The sample table records hundreds of thousands of clones; 70% to 80% of these occur just once. The top ten hold 0.013% of the sample. The data were also submitted as part of a second study, on human thymus T cells. Per the second study: In Finland, the donors were immunologically healthy infants who were having open corrective cardiac surgery for congenital heart defects. Thymus tissue was obtained as surgical resects removed during corrective cardiac surgery. Both the thymic and the peripheral blood repertoires appeared to show biased V and J gene segment usage. Highly overlapping thymic TCR repertoires among unrelated individuals were reported in the related research. The study described the TCR alpha and beta repertoires in roughly 8 infant thymus samples and a few matching peripheral blood samples. Donor ages ranging from 7 to 244 days were recorded, and six or seven male and two female infants were included in the cohort. Thymocytes were released mechanically from tissue and stored at -70 °C as pellets of about 8.5-31 million cells. Genomic DNA was extracted from frozen cell pellets with a QIAsymphony instrument. Using the immunoSEQ multiplex PCR assay, the TCRB and TCRAD loci were amplified from a standardized quantity of quality-controlled genomic DNA. Amplicons spanned the V(D)J region at a length sufficient to cover the CDR3 and identify V and J genes. The amplicons were sequenced on an Illumina platform via the commercial immunoSEQ service. Primer bias and sequencing errors were corrected as previously described, and TCRAD and TCRB were defined on the basis of the IMGT database. Repertoires were analysed with immunoSEQ Analyzer 3.0 and VDJTools, covering basic statistics, V/J segment usage, diversity estimates, rarefaction and pairwise overlap. To estimate diversity, the Chao1, ChaoE, Efron-Thisted, Shannon and inverse Simpson indices were applied, and diversity was also estimated on datasets down-sampled to the smallest sample. Repertoire overlap used strict matching of CDR3 nucleotide sequence, V gene and J gene, with Jaccard-based multidimensional scaling clustering. On average, approximately 860,000 unique TCRB clonotypes were obtained from thymus samples, compared with about 84,000 from blood samples.

Recombination joined TRBV5-4 with TRBJ2-3; no D gene can be assigned with confidence. Sample: thymocytes. This clonotype was sampled from a boy under two years old with a congenital heart defect. Donor details come from another sample of the same person, matched by shared clones. The CDR3 reads as follows: CASRLRSTDTQYF. The bases are TGTGCCAGCAGACTACGGAGCACAGATACGCAGTATTTT.